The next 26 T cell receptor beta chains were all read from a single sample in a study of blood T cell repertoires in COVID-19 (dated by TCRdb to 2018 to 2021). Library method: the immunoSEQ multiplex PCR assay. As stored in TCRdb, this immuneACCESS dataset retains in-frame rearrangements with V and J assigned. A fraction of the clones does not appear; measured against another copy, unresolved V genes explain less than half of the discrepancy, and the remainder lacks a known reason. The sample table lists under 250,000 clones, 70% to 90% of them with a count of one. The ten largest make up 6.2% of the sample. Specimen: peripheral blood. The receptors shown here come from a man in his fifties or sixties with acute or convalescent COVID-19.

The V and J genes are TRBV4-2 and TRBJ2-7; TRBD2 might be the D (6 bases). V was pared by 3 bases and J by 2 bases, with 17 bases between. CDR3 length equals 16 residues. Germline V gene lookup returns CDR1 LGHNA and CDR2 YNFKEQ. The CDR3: CASSHQTAGGTYEQYF. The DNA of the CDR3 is TGTGCCAGCAGCCATCAGACGGCTGGGGGGACCTACGAGCAGTACTTC.

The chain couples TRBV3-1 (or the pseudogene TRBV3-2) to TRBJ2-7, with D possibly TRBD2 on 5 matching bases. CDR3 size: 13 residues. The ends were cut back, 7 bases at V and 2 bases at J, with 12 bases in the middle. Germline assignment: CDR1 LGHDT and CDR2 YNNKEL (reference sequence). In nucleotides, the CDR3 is TGTGCCAGCACCTTAAGCGGAACCTACGAGCAGTACTTC. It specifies CASTLSGTYEQYF.

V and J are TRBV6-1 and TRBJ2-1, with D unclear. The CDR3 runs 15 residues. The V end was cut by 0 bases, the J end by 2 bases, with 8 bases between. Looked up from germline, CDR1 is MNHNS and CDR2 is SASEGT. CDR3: CASSEAHRTYNEQFF. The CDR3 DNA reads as TGTGCCAGCAGTGAAGCACACAGAACCTACAATGAGCAGTTCTTC.

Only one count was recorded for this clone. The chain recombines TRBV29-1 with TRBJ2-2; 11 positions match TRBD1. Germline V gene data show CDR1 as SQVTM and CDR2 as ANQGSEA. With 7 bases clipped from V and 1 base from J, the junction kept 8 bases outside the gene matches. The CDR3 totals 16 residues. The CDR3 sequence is CSAWTGGFLNTGELFF. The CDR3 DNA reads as TGCAGCGCGTGGACAGGGGGCTTCCTGAACACCGGGGAGCTGTTTTTT.

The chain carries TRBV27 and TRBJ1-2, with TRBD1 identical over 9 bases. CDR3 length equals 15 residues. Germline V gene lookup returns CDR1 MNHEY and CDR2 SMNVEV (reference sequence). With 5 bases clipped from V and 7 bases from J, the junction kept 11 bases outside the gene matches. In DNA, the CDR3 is TGTGCCAGCAGTCCTACTCCGGGACAGGGCTCTGGCTACACCTTC. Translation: CASSPTPGQGSGYTF.

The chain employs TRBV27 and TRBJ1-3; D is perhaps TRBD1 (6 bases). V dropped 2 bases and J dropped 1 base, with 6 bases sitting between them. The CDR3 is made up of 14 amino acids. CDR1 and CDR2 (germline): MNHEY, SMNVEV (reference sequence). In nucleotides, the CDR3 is TGTGCCAGCAGTTTAAGGGGGTCTGGAAACACCATATATTTT. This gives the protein CASSLRGSGNTIYF.

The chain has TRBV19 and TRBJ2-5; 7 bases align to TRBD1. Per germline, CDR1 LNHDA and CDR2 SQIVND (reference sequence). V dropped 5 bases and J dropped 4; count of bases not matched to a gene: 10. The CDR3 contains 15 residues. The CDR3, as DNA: TGTGCCAGTAGTGAAGACAGGGTCGTGGGAGAGACCCAGTACTTC. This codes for CASSEDRVVGETQYF.

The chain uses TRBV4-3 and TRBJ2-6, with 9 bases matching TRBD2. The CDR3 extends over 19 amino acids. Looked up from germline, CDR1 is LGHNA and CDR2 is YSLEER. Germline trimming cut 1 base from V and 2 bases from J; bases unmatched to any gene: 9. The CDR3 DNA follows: TGCGCCAGCAGCCAAGGTCCAGCGGGAGGAAGGGCTGGGGCCAACGTCCTGACTTTC. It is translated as CASSQGPAGGRAGANVLTF.

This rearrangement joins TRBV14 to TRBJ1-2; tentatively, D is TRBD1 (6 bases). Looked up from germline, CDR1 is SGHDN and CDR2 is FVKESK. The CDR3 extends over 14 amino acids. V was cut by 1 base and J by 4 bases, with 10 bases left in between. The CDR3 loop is CASSQAGAPYGYTF. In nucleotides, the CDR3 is TGTGCCAGCAGCCAAGCAGGGGCGCCCTATGGCTACACCTTC.

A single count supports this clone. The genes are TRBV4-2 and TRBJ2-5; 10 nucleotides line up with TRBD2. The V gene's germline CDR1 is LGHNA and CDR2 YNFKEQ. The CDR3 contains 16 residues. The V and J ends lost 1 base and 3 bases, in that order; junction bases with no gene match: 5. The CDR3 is CASSQGLAGTEETQYF. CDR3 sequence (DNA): TGTGCCAGCAGCCAAGGACTAGCGGGTACCGAAGAGACCCAGTACTTC.

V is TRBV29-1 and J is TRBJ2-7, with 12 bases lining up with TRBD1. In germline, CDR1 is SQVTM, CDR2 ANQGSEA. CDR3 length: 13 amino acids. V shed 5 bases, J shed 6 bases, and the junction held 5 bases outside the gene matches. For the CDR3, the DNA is TGCAGCGTTCCGGGACAGGGGGCTGGCGAGCAGTACTTC. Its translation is CSVPGQGAGEQYF.

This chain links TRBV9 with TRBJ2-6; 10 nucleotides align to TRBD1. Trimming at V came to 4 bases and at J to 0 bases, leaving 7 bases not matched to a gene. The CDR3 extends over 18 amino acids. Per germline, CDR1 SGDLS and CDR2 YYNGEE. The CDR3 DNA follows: TGTGCCAGCAGCCACACGACAGGGGGCGCCTCTGGGGCCAACGTCCTGACTTTC. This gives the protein CASSHTTGGASGANVLTF.

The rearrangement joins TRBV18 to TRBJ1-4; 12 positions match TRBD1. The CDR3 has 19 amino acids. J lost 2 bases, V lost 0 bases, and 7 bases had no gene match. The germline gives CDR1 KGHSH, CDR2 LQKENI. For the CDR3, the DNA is TGTGCCAGCTCACCACCCCCGGGACAGGGGGCATTGACTAATGAAAAACTGTTTTTT. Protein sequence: CASSPPPGQGALTNEKLFF. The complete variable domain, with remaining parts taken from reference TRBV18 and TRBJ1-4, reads NAGVMQNPRHLVRRRGQEARLRCSPMKGHSHVYWYRQLPEEGLKFMVYLQKENIIDESGMPKERFSAEFPKEGPSILRIQQVVRGDSAAYFCASSPPPGQGALTNEKLFFGSGTQLSVL.

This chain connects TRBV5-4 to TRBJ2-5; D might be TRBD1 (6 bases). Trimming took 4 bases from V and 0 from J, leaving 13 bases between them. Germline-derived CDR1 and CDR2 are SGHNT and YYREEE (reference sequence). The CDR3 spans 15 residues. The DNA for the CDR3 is TGTGCCAGCAGCCCCGGGACACTGTACCAAGAGACCCAGTACTTC. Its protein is CASSPGTLYQETQYF. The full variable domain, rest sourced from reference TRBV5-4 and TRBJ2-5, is ETGVTQSPTHLIKTRGQQVTLRCSSQSGHNTVSWYQQALGQGPQFIFQYYREEENGRGNFPPRFSGLQFPNYSSELNVNALELDDSALYLCASSPGTLYQETQYFGPGTRLLVL.

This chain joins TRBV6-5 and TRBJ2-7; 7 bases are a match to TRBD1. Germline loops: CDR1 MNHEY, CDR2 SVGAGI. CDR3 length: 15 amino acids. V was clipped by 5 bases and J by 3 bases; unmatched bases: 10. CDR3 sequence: CASSHRDRGNYEQYF. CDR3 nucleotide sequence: TGTGCCAGCAGTCACCGGGACAGAGGGAACTACGAGCAGTACTTC.

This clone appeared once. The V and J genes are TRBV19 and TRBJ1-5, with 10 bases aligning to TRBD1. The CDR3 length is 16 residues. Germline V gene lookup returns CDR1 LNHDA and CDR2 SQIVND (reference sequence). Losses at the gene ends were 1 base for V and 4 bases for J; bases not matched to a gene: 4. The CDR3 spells CASSIGDRGWNQPQHF. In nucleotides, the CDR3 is TGTGCCAGTAGTATAGGGGACAGGGGTTGGAATCAGCCCCAGCATTTT.

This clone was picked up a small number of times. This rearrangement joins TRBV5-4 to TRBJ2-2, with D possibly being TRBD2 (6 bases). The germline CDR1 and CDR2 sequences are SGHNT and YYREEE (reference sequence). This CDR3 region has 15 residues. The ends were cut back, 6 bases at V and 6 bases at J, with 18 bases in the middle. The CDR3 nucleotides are TGTGCCAGCACCCTAGAGAGGGGAGGTTCCGGGGAGCTGTTTTTT. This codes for CASTLERGGSGELFF.

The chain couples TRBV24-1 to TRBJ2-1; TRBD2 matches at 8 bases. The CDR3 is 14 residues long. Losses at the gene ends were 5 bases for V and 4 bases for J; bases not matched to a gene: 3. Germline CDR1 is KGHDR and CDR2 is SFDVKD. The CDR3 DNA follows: TGTGCCACCAGTGGGACTAGCCCTTACAATGAGCAGTTCTTC. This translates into CATSGTSPYNEQFF.

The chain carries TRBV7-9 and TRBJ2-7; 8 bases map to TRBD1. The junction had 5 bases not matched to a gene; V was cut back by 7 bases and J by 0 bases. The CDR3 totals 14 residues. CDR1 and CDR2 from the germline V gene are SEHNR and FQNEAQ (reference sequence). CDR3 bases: TGTGCCAGCACTTCAGGGGGCAGCTCCTACGAGCAGTACTTC. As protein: CASTSGGSSYEQYF.

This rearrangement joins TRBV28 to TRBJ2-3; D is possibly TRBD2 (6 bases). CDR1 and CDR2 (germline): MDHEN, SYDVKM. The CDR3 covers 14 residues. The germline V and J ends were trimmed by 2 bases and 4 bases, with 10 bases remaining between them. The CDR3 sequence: CASSLAGSSDTQYF. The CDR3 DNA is TGTGCCAGCAGTTTAGCGGGAAGTTCAGATACGCAGTATTTT.

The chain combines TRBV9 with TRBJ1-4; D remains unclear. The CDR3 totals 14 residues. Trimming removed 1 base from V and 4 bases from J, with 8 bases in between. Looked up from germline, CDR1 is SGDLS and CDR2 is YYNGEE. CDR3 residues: CASSVSQRNEKLFF. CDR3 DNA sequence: TGTGCCAGCAGCGTATCCCAGCGTAATGAAAAACTGTTTTTT.

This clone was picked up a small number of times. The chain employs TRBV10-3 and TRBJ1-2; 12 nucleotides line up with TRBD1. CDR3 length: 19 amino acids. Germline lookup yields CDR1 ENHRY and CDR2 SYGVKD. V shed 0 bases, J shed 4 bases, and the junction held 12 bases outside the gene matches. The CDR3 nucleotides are TGTGCCATCAGTGAGTCGACGGGGGACAGGGGGCTCAACCTCTATGGCTACACCTTC. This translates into CAISESTGDRGLNLYGYTF.

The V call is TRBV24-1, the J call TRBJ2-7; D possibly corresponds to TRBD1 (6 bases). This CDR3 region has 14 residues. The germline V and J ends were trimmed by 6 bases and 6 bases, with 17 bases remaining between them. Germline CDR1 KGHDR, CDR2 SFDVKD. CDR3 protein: CATSKGRGFGEQYF. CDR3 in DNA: TGTGCCACCAGTAAGGGAAGGGGGTTCGGCGAGCAGTACTTC.

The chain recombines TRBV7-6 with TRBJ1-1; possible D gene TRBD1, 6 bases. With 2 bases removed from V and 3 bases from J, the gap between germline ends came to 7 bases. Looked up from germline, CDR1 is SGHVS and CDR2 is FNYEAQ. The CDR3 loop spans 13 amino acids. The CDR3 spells CASSLKGDTEAFF. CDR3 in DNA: TGTGCCAGCAGCTTAAAGGGGGACACTGAAGCTTTCTTT.

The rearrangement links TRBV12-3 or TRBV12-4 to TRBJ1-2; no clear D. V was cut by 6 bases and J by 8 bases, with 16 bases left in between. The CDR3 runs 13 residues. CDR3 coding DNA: TGTGCCAGCAGCCCCGGAGGGCAAGAGGGCTACACCTTC. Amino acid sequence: CASSPGGQEGYTF.

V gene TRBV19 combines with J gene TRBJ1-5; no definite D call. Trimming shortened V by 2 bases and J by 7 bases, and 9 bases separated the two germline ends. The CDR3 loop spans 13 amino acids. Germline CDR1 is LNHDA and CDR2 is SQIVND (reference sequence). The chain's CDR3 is CASSINSWQPQHF. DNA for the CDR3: TGTGCCAGTAGTATAAACAGTTGGCAGCCCCAGCATTTT.